This TCR beta chain was obtained from a study of cytomegalovirus exposure and HLA in healthy donors. With respect to this clone: The antigen remains unidentified. The junction does not match germline at one end; this may be a read error.

In germline, CDR1 is MNHNS, CDR2 SASEGT. The CDR3 has 12 amino acids. It was healthy bone marrow donors who served as donors. The study, taken as a whole, reports: The authors later found TCR association rates varying by HLA locus, with DRB1 most and HLA-C fewest. Later on, an analysis tied under 20,000 TCR beta sequences to HLA alleles at 0.05 false discovery rate.

A multiplex PCR was run with 60 Vbeta primers and 13 Jbeta primers. The table came from immunoSEQ multiplex PCR; TCRdb's copy has only in-frame clones and leaves some out. The top ten clones hold over 1.5% of a sample with roughly 120,000 clones, 70% to 75% of them seen once. This chain links TRBV6-1 with TRBJ1-5; no reliable D call. The source material was PBMCs. This clonotype was obtained from a young woman in good health and CMV-seronegative. DNA of the CDR3: TGTGCCAGCAGTGGTTACGTTCAGACCCAGCATTTT. This sequence encodes CASSGYVQTQHF.